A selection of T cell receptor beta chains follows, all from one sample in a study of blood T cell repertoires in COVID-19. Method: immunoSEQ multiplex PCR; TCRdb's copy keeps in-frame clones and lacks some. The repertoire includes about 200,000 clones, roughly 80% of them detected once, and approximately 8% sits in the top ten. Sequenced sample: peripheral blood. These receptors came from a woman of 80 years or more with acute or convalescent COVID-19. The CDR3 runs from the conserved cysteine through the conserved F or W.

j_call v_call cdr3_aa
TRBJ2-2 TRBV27 CASSGSVAGNTGELFF
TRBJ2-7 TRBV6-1 CASSALGTSPTYEQYF
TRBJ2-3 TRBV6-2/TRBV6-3 CASSKQLPGLAGTAGRDTQYF
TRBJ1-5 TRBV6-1 CASSESIGFNQPQHF
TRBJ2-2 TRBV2 CASKADANTGELFF
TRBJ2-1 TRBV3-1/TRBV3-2 CASSHVNSGRFGEQFF
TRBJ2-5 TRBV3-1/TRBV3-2 CASSQTLGTSGRETQYF
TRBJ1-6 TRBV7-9 CASSSRTGGNSPLHF
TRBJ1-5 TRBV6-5 CASTGYPSNQPQHF
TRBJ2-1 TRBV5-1 CASSWIGDRADEQFF
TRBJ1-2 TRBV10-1 CASSASVGGTLYGYTF
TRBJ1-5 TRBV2 CASSVSRGPHQPQHF
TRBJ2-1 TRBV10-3 CAITRQGDNEQFF
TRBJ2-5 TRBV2 CASSGGTGRETQYF
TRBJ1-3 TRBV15 CATSRDRGLISGNTIYF
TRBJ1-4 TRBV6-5 CASSPRTVVNEKLFF
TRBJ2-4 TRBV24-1 CATSRASVGIQYF
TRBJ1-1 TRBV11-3 CASSFYEGTAFF
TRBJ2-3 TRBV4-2 CASSQTEPDTQYF
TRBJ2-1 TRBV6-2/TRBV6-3 CASSYSPPGGIYNEQFF
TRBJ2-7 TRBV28 CASRLAGEWEQYF
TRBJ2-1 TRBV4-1 CASSQEVDRYNEQFF
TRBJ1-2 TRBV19 CASTLGGQGRYGYTF
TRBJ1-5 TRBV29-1 CSDPGQGSIYSNQPQHF
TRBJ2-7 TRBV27 CASSYRLAGSRWNIYEQYF
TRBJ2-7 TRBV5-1 CASSLAGGSSYEQYF
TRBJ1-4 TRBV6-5 CASSINRGPDEKLFF
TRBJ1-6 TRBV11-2 CASRTGYNSPLHF
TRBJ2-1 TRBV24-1 CATSDGLAGGRGEQFF
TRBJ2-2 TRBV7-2 CASSLASVAGFGGELFF
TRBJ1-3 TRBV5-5 CASSLHSGSGNTIYF
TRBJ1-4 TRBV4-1 CASSQYTRELGTNEKLFF
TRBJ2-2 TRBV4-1 CASSQADLSGSRSTGELFF
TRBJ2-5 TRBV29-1 CSVGLRPAPFQTQYF
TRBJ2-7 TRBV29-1 CSVTQSGSSYEQYF